Below are 19 T cell receptor beta chains sequenced from a single sample in a study of T cells in Graves' hyperthyroidism and ophthalmopathy. Amplification of TCR beta CDR3 regions was performed using RNA transcripts as template. HTBI primers drove first-round RT-PCR of the TCR CDR3. TCRdb re-analysed the multiplex PCR reads in MiXCR, keeping a single row per CDR3 protein. This table has nearly 600,000 distinct CDR3 sequences, about 15% appearing once. The sample taken for sequencing was blood. The receptors come from a woman in her twenties or thirties with Graves' hyperthyroidism that later progressed to Graves' ophthalmopathy.

Regarding this clonotype: An end of the junction differs from the germline gene, which may be a read error. The V call is TRBV19, the J call TRBJ1-1, with 9 bases fitting TRBD1. Per germline, CDR1 LNHDA and CDR2 SQIVND (reference sequence). The CDR3 runs 12 residues. DNA of the CDR3: TGTGCCTCCAGGACAGGGGACACTGAAGCTTCCTTT. Residues: CASRTGDTEASF.

On this clonotype itself: At one boundary the junction diverges from the germline segment, which might be a read error. The chain employs TRBV12-3 or TRBV12-4 and TRBJ1-5; 9 positions match TRBD1. CDR3 length: 15 amino acids. The CDR3 DNA reads TGTGCCAGCAGTACAGGACAGGGGACTAATCAGCCCCGGCATTTT. It is translated as CASSTGQGTNQPRHF.

This clonotype was seen a few times. The J gene is TRBJ2-7, the V gene TRBV7-2; no clear D. Trimming took 7 bases from V and 2 from J, leaving 15 bases between them. This CDR3 spans 14 amino acids. Germline-derived CDR1 and CDR2 are SGHTA and FQGNSA. CDR3 residues: CASTKPQAPYEQYF. The CDR3 coding sequence is TGTGCCAGCACCAAGCCGCAGGCACCCTACGAGCAGTACTTC.

This clonotype was seen many times. V gene TRBV7-2 combines with J gene TRBJ2-7, with 8 bases lining up with TRBD2. The CDR3 runs 15 residues. Trimming cost V 7 bases and J 0 bases; bases outside gene matches: 8. Germline-derived CDR1 and CDR2 are SGHTA and FQGNSA. The CDR3 nucleotides are TGTGCCAGCAAGCGGAGTAGCGGGATCTCCTACGAGCAGTACTTC. Residues: CASKRSSGISYEQYF.

The sample holds many counts of this clonotype. The genes are TRBV12-5 and TRBJ1-1, with D possibly being TRBD1 (5 bases). Per germline, CDR1 LGHNT and CDR2 FRNRAP. The ends were cut back, 2 bases at V and 4 bases at J, with 17 bases in the middle. This CDR3 contains 16 residues. CDR3 amino acids: CASGLPIGTATTEAFF. The CDR3, as DNA: TGTGCTAGTGGTTTGCCAATAGGGACGGCAACCACTGAAGCTTTCTTT. The variable domain in full, completed from reference TRBV12-5 and TRBJ1-1, reads DARVTQTPRHKVTEMGQEVTMRCQPILGHNTVFWYRQTMMQGLELLAYFRNRAPLDDSGMPKDRFSAEMPDATLATLKIQPSEPRDSAVYFCASGLPIGTATTEAFFGQGTRLTVV.

This clonotype was observed at least ten times. The chain employs TRBV13 and TRBJ2-7; no clear D gene. V was cut by 5 bases and J by 3 bases, with 14 bases left in between. From germline, CDR1 is PRHDT and CDR2 FYEKMQ (reference sequence). The CDR3 contains 14 residues. The CDR3 nucleotides read TGTGCCAGCAGCCGAGGTCCGGAGAGCTACGAGCAGTACTTC. Translating it yields CASSRGPESYEQYF.

This clonotype showed up just a few times. The genes are TRBV5-1 and TRBJ1-1; a weak D match, TRBD1 (5 bases). V was trimmed by 0 bases and J by 6 bases, leaving 9 bases between them. CDR1 and CDR2 (germline): SGHRS, YFSETQ. The length of the CDR3 is 13 residues. CDR3 nucleotides: TGCGCCAGCAGCTTGGCCAGGGACGCTGAAGCTTTCTTT. As protein: CASSLARDAEAFF.

V and J are TRBV4-3 and TRBJ2-7; TRBD1 might be the D (5 bases). The CDR3 sequence is 16 residues long. Trimming shortened V by 3 bases and J by 7 bases, and 22 bases separated the two germline ends. Germline V gene data show CDR1 as LGHNA and CDR2 as YSLEER. The CDR3 region is CASSHNLQATLGEQYF. The CDR3, as DNA: TGCGCCAGCAGCCATAATTTACAGGCCACCTTGGGTGAGCAGTACTTC.

V usage is TRBV6-1 and J usage is TRBJ2-1; D gene uncertain. The CDR3 covers 11 residues. The germline V gene encodes CDR1 MNHNS and CDR2 SASEGT. The V end lost 1 base, the J end lost 8 bases, and 3 bases lay between the germline ends. The CDR3 is CASSEVDEQFF. In nucleotides, the CDR3 is TGTGCCAGCAGTGAAGTAGATGAGCAGTTCTTC.

This clonotype has at least ten counts. The chain recombines TRBV24-1 with TRBJ1-2, with D maybe TRBD1 (5 bases). The ends were cut back, 3 bases at V and 6 bases at J, with 22 bases in the middle. Per the germline V gene, CDR1 is KGHDR and CDR2 is SFDVKD. The CDR3 is 17 amino acids. Written as DNA, the CDR3 is TGTGCCACCAGTGATAGCCGATTAAGACAGCCGAGGGATGGCTACACCTTC. It encodes CATSDSRLRQPRDGYTF.

This clonotype was counted between two and nine times. The rearrangement uses TRBV20-1 and TRBJ2-1; 8 bases agree with TRBD2. CDR3 size: 14 residues. The junction had 8 bases not matched to a gene; V was cut back by 5 bases and J by 5 bases. CDR1 and CDR2 (germline): DFQATT, SNEGSKA (reference sequence). The CDR3 bases are TGCAGTGCTGTTAGCGGGAAAACGAACAATGAGCAGTTCTTC. It specifies CSAVSGKTNNEQFF.

This clonotype showed up many times. The chain combines TRBV24-1 with TRBJ2-2, with TRBD1 matching 7 bases. V trimming: 7 bases; J trimming: 3 bases; junction bases outside the gene matches: 4. This CDR3 is built from 14 residues. Per germline, CDR1 KGHDR and CDR2 SFDVKD. CDR3 loop: CATRVQGDTGELFF. The CDR3 coding sequence is TGTGCCACCAGGGTCCAGGGGGACACCGGGGAGCTGTTTTTT.

This clonotype was recorded at least ten times. The genes are TRBV20-1 and TRBJ2-5; no definite D call. Germline values: CDR1 DFQATT, CDR2 SNEGSKA (reference sequence). CDR3 length: 13 amino acids. Between the trimmed V and J ends, which lost 2 bases and 2 bases, there was a span of 9 bases. The CDR3 region has the DNA TGCAGTGCTAGAAGGAGTGGGCAAGAGACCCAGTACTTC. It codes for CSARRSGQETQYF.

A few counts support this clonotype. The chain links TRBV20-1 to TRBJ2-5; perhaps D is TRBD1 or TRBD2 (5 bases each). This CDR3 is 16 amino acids long. Germline loops: CDR1 DFQATT, CDR2 SNEGSKA (reference sequence). Between the trimmed V and J ends, which lost 6 bases and 2 bases, there was a span of 22 bases. The DNA of the CDR3 is TGCAGTGCGCCAAGGCCGACAGACTATCCGCAAGAGACCCAGTACTTC. Its translation: CSAPRPTDYPQETQYF.

This clonotype was detected many times. The CDR3 sequence: CASSSPAARADDGYTF. For the CDR3, the DNA is TGTGCCAGCAGCTCACCGGCTGCACGGGCCGACGATGGCTACACCTTC. The chain links TRBV6-1 to TRBJ1-2, with unresolved D. CDR1 and CDR2 (germline): MNHNS, SASEGT. Trimming took 6 bases from V and 6 from J, leaving 23 bases between them. The CDR3 length is 16 residues.

This clonotype was counted ten times or more. V is TRBV10-3 and J is TRBJ2-7; TRBD2 aligns across 11 bases. Trimming at V came to 10 bases and at J to 3 bases, leaving 5 bases not matched to a gene. The CDR3 has 13 residues. CDR1 is ENHRY and CDR2 is SYGVKD in the germline V gene. The CDR3 loop reads CATGLAGNYEQYF. The CDR3 DNA sequence: TGTGCCACAGGACTAGCGGGCAACTACGAGCAGTACTTC.

This clonotype was observed a few times. The chain joins TRBV6-5 to TRBJ1-2; weak D call: TRBD1 (6 bases). Trimming stripped 2 bases from V and 2 bases from J, with 9 bases between. The CDR3 is made up of 14 amino acids. CDR1 MNHEY and CDR2 SVGAGI come from the germline V gene. The CDR3 reads CASSYRRGNYGYTF. In nucleotides, the CDR3 is TGTGCCAGCAGTTACCGTAGGGGGAACTATGGCTACACCTTC.

This clonotype was counted many times. The rearrangement uses TRBV7-2 and TRBJ2-1, with D tentatively TRBD2 (5 bases). The germline V and J ends were trimmed by 3 bases and 7 bases, with 10 bases remaining between them. The CDR3 sequence is 13 residues long. From germline, CDR1 is SGHTA and CDR2 FQGNSA. The CDR3 sequence is CASSFGVQNEQFF. Here the CDR3 DNA reads TGTGCCAGCAGCTTCGGGGTCCAGAATGAGCAGTTCTTC.

As for this clonotype: Possible read error: a much larger clone is one base away. This chain uses TRBV6-5 with TRBJ2-1; the match to TRBD2 covers 10 bases. The length of the CDR3 is 16 residues. Germline CDR1 MNHEY, CDR2 SVGAGI. CDR3 sequence (DNA): TGTGCCAGCAGTTATTCGCTAGCGGGAGTCGGCAATGAGCAGCTCTTC. Its protein product is CASSYSLAGVGNEQLF.